Listed below are T cell receptor beta chains from one sample, sequenced in a study of identical twins. Via MiXCR, TCRdb re-called the 5' RACE reads, giving one row per CDR3 protein. The repertoire holds about 1.7 million distinct CDR3 sequences, with 25% to 35% as singletons. The sample comprised cord blood. All receptors derive from a newborn girl in good health. Each CDR3 is given with its conserved first and last residue. The D gene is left open where the match is weak. The size entry is marked missing in some rows and otherwise reads once, few, many or a size class.

clone_size d_call j_call v_call cdr3_nt cdr3_aa
. TRBD1 TRBJ2-1 TRBV11-3 TGTGCCAGCAGCCCAGGGGACAGGGGTGGACATGACTACGGTGAGCAGTTCTTC CASSPGDRGGHDYGEQFF
. . TRBJ2-1 TRBV20-1 TGCAGTGCTAGAGTTCGGACTAACAATGAGCAGTTCTTC CSARVRTNNEQFF
few TRBD2 TRBJ2-7 TRBV14 TGTGCCAGCAGCCACCTTAGCGGGGAGGCCTACGAGCAGTACTTC CASSHLSGEAYEQYF
. . TRBJ1-3 TRBV5-1 TGCGCCAGCAACTTGGCCAAAGCCAGTGGAAACACCATATATTTT CASNLAKASGNTIYF
many TRBD2 TRBJ2-3 TRBV20-1 TGCAGTCCCGCTAGGCGGAGAAAGACTAGCGGAGGGGAGGATACGCAGTATTTT CSPARRRKTSGGEDTQYF
few . TRBJ2-5 TRBV29-1 TGCAGCGCCGAGCGAAAGGGGCTGGGGACCCAGTACTTC CSAERKGLGTQYF
. . TRBJ2-1 TRBV20-1 TGCAGTGCTAGAGATGGACTCTCCTACAATGAGCAGTTCTTC CSARDGLSYNEQFF
. TRBD1 TRBJ1-2 TRBV12-3/TRBV12-4 TGTGCCAGCAGTTTAGTTAGGCTTTTCCGGGACAGGGATAATGGCTACACCTTC CASSLVRLFRDRDNGYTF
. TRBD1 TRBJ1-3 TRBV20-1 TGCAGTGCTGGGGACAGGGCCCGTGGAAACACCATATATTTT CSAGDRARGNTIYF
. . TRBJ2-2 TRBV5-1 TGCGCCAGCAGCTTGAGCCTTACCACCGGGGAGCTGTTTTTT CASSLSLTTGELFF
many . TRBJ2-7 TRBV12-3/TRBV12-4 TGTGCCAGCAGTACCCCCTCCTACGAGCAGTACTTC CASSTPSYEQYF
few TRBD2 TRBJ2-5 TRBV10-1 TGCGCCAGCAGTGAGGGGACTAGAGAAGAGACCCAGTACTTC CASSEGTREETQYF
few . TRBJ2-7 TRBV10-1 TGCGCCAGCAGCGGTCAACAGTCACACGAGCAGTACTTC CASSGQQSHEQYF
. TRBD2 TRBJ2-1 TRBV11-2 TGTGCCAGCAGCCTACCAACTAGCGCCTCCTACAATGAGCAGTTCTTC CASSLPTSASYNEQFF
. . TRBJ1-1 TRBV3-1 TGTGCCAGCAGCCAAGTGATGGGGAGGAACACTGAAGCTTTCTTT CASSQVMGRNTEAFF
. TRBD2 TRBJ2-2 TRBV5-1 TGCGCCAGCAGCCCCCCCTTGCGGGGGTCCGGGGAGCTGTTTTTT CASSPPLRGSGELFF
. TRBD2 TRBJ2-1 TRBV4-1 TGCGCCAGCGGACTTAGCGGGCAATACAATGAGCAGTTCTTC CASGLSGQYNEQFF
few . TRBJ2-4 TRBV20-1 TGCAGTGCTAGACTAGTAGCCAAAAACATTCAGTACTTC CSARLVAKNIQYF
. TRBD1 TRBJ1-4 TRBV7-2 TGTGCCAGCAGCTGGACAGGGGAAAGACTGTTTTTT CASSWTGERLFF
few TRBD2 TRBJ2-1 TRBV12-3/TRBV12-4 TGTGCCAGCAGTTTATCCGTACTAGCGGGAGAAAATGAGCAGTTCTTC CASSLSVLAGENEQFF
. TRBD2 TRBJ2-2 TRBV2 TGTGCCAGCACGCTAGGGACTAGCGGGTCGAACACCGGGGAGCTGTTTTTT CASTLGTSGSNTGELFF